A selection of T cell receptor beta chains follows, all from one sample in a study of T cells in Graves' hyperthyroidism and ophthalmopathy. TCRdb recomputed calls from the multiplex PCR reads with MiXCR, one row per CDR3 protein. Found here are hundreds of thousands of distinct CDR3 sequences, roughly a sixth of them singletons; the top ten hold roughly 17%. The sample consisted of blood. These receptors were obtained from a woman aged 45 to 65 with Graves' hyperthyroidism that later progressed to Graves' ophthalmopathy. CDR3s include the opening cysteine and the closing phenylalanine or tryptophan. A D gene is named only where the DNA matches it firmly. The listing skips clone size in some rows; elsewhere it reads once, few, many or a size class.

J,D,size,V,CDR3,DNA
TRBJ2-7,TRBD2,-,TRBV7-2,CASSARLAGTLSYEQYF,TGTGCCAGCAGCGCCCGACTAGCGGGGACCCTCTCCTACGAGCAGTACTTC
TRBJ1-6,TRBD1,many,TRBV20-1,CSADTGGSPLHF,TGCAGTGCAGATACAGGGGGTTCACCCCTCCACTTT
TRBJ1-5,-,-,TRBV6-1,CASSGPGVVDQPQHF,TGTGCCAGCAGCGGACCAGGGGTTGTGGATCAGCCCCAGCATTTT
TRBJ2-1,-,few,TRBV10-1,CASSPGLRDWRGSTNEQFF,TGCGCCAGCAGTCCGGGACTCCGAGACTGGAGGGGGTCCACGAATGAGCAGTTCTTC
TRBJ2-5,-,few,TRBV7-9,CASSLGHGQGAETQYF,TGTGCCAGCAGCTTAGGCCATGGTCAGGGAGCCGAGACCCAGTACTTC
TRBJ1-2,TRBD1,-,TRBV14,CASSPGTGGAYGYTF,TGTGCCAGCAGCCCTGGGACAGGGGGGGCCTATGGCTACACCTTC
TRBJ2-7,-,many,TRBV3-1,CASSRGTDSYEQYF,TGTGCCAGCAGCCGGGGGACCGACTCCTACGAGCAGTACTTC
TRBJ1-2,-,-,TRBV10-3,CAISERAAQDGYTF,TGTGCCATCAGTGAAAGGGCAGCCCAAGATGGCTACACCTTC
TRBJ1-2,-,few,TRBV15,CATSRDQSHGYTF,TGTGCCACCAGCAGAGATCAAAGTCATGGCTACACCTTC
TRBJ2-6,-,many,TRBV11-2,CASSFLPQGGTGANVLTF,TGTGCCAGCAGCTTCTTACCCCAGGGGGGGACTGGGGCCAACGTCCTGACTTTC
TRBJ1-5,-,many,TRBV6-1,CASSELGGQPQHF,TGTGCCAGCAGTGAACTCGGCGGGCAGCCCCAGCATTTT
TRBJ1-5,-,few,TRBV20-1,CSAPEGGDQPQHF,TGCAGTGCTCCCGAGGGCGGGGATCAGCCCCAGCATTTT
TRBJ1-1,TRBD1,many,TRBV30,CAWDRGVNTEAFF,TGTGCCTGGGACAGGGGTGTGAACACTGAAGCTTTCTTT
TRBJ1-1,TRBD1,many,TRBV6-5,CASSYTNDRARMNTEAFF,TGTGCCAGCAGTTACACCAATGACAGGGCGAGGATGAACACTGAAGCTTTCTTT
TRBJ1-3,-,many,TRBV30,CAWSRGYPNSGNTIYF,TGTGCCTGGAGCCGAGGGTACCCAAACTCTGGAAACACCATATATTTT
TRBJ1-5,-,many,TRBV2,CASSEGEVGQPQHF,TGTGCCAGCAGTGAAGGAGAGGTTGGGCAGCCCCAGCATTTT
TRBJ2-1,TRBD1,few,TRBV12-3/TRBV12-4,CASSQTGPFEQFF,TGTGCCAGCAGCCAGACAGGGCCTTTCGAGCAGTTCTTC
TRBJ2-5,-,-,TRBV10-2,CASSESRVFETQYF,TGCGCCAGCAGTGAGTCGCGGGTTTTTGAGACCCAGTACTTC
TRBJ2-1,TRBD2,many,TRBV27,CASAPGTSVYNEQFF,TGTGCCAGCGCTCCCGGGACTAGCGTTTACAATGAGCAGTTCTTC
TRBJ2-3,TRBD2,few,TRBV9,CASSSSSSSGTLGTDTQYF,TGTGCCAGCAGCTCTAGTAGTAGTAGCGGGACTCTAGGCACAGATACGCAGTATTTT
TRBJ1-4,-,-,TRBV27,CASSLTGLEKLFF,TGTGCCAGCAGTTTAACAGGGTTGGAAAAACTGTTTTTT
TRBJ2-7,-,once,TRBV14,CASSQALLTVTYEQYF,TGTGCCAGCAGCCAGGCCCTCCTGACAGTTACCTACGAGCAGTACTTC
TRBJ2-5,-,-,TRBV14,CASSQEFGAGETQYF,TGTGCCAGCAGCCAAGAATTCGGGGCCGGAGAGACCCAGTACTTC
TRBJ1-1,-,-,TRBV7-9,CASSLEAGEGRTEAFF,TGTGCCAGCAGCTTAGAGGCAGGGGAGGGGAGAACTGAAGCTTTCTTT
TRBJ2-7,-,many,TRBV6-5,CASSYGREGYEQYF,TGTGCCAGCAGTTACGGCAGGGAAGGCTACGAGCAGTACTTC
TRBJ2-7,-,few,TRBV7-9,CASSLAGGDGEQYF,TGTGCCAGCAGCTTAGCTGGCGGGGACGGAGAGCAGTACTTC
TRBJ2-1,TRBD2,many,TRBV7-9,CASRLSGLAEGGEQFF,TGTGCCAGCAGGTTATCCGGACTAGCGGAGGGGGGTGAGCAGTTCTTC
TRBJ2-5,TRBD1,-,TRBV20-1,CSAEDRGRGETQYF,TGCAGTGCCGAAGACAGGGGGCGCGGGGAGACCCAGTACTTC
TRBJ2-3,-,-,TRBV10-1,CASKGPSSDTQYF,TGCGCCAGCAAGGGACCAAGCTCAGATACGCAGTATTTT
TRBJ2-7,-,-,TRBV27,CASSSSPAVEQYF,TGTGCCAGCAGCTCGTCCCCTGCGGTCGAGCAGTACTTC
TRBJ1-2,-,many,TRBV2,CASSAGANYGYTF,TGTGCCAGCAGTGCCGGAGCTAACTATGGCTACACCTTC
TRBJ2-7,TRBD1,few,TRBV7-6,CASSWGQYYEQYF,TGTGCCAGCAGCTGGGGACAGTACTACGAGCAGTACTTC